This T cell receptor (beta chain) was documented in a study of T cells in Graves' hyperthyroidism and ophthalmopathy. The sample holds many counts of this clonotype. Its antigen is still unknown. Researchers amplified the TCR beta CDR3 regions from RNA transcripts. First-round RT-PCR of the TCR CDR3 relied on the HTBI primer set. MiXCR, run by TCRdb on the multiplex PCR reads, gives a single entry per CDR3 protein. Of roughly 570,000 distinct CDR3 sequences listed, approximately 44% were seen once; the top ten hold about 8%. This CDR3 comprises 15 residues. The junction had 2 bases not matched to a gene; V was cut back by 5 bases and J by 3 bases. The germline gives CDR1 SNHLY, CDR2 FYNNEI. Study findings and constraints: Most expanded thyroid clonotypes above 0.001 recurred in blood.

The sequence derives from a young woman with Graves' hyperthyroidism. The sequencing input was peripheral blood or thyroid tissue (not recorded which). The chain employs TRBV2 and TRBJ2-2; 11 bases match TRBD2. The CDR3 sequence is CASSLGLADTGELFF. CDR3 in DNA: TGTGCCAGCAGTTTGGGACTAGCGGACACCGGGGAGCTGTTTTTT.